This T cell receptor beta chain was profiled in a study of blood T cell repertoires in COVID-19. Across the whole study: The samples span acute and convalescent COVID-19 from the United States, Italy and Spain. In each case, the material was cDNA or gDNA derived from T cells, B-cell-depleted T cells, or PBMCs.

V lost 4 bases, J lost 8 bases, and 14 bases lay in between. CDR1 and CDR2 from the germline V gene are KGHSH and LQKENI. This CDR3 contains 13 residues. In the source study's methods: Scientists estimated how many nucleated cells there were by amplifying reference gene primers. Method: immunoSEQ multiplex PCR; TCRdb's copy keeps in-frame clones and lacks some. D and trimming were read from the DNA, whereas the V and J calls and clone size are those reported in that table. The sample carries about 120,000 clones, about nine tenths recorded once. This chain joins TRBV18 and TRBJ2-5; D is possibly TRBD2 (6 bases). The TCR comes from a human donor in a cohort sampled during active COVID-19. Sequenced input: peripheral blood. CDR3 in DNA: TGTGCCAGCTCACAAGACAGCGGGTACACCCAGTACTTC. Protein: CASSQDSGYTQYF.